The rows below give T cell receptor beta chains drawn from one sample of a study of identical twins. TCRdb ran MiXCR on the 5' RACE reads and lists one entry per CDR3 protein. The table shows 500,000 or so distinct CDR3 sequences, with approximately 15% occurring only once. The sample was also reused in another study, on yellow fever vaccine responses in identical twins.

Sequencing was performed on CD4+ T cells sorted from blood. These receptors came from a woman aged 18 to 35 in good health. Both conserved end residues are part of each CDR3. D genes are given only for firm matches. Only some rows state a clone size, as once, few, many or a class for expanded clones.

>TRBJ1-6|few|TRBV7-9|-
CASSLKGPESPLHF
TGTGCCAGCAGCTTAAAAGGGCCGGAGTCACCCCTCCACTTT
>TRBJ2-7|-|TRBV28|-
CASSFGELTYEQYF
TGTGCCAGCAGTTTCGGGGAATTAACCTACGAGCAGTACTTC
>TRBJ2-3|-|TRBV20-1|-
CSATRDISTDTQYF
TGCAGTGCTACCCGGGACATTAGCACAGATACGCAGTATTTT
>TRBJ2-3|few|TRBV4-1|TRBD1
CASSRTSTGGWDTQYF
TGCGCCAGCAGCCGGACGTCGACAGGGGGCTGGGATACGCAGTATTTT
>TRBJ2-7|-|TRBV15|-
CATSRGRGVEQYF
TGTGCCACCAGCAGAGGTCGGGGAGTCGAGCAGTACTTC
>TRBJ2-2|many|TRBV6-2/TRBV6-3|-
CASSRPSPGELFF
TGTGCCAGCAGCCGCCCCTCCCCCGGGGAGCTGTTTTTT
>TRBJ2-5|-|TRBV5-6|-
CASSPTGLETQYF
TGTGCCAGCAGCCCGACAGGCTTGGAGACCCAGTACTTC
>TRBJ1-5|few|TRBV30|TRBD1
CAWSGQGANQPQHF
TGTGCCTGGAGTGGACAGGGGGCAAATCAGCCCCAGCATTTT
>TRBJ2-6|-|TRBV11-2|TRBD1
CASSSWTGGPASNVLTF
TGTGCCAGCAGCTCCTGGACAGGGGGCCCTGCCTCCAACGTCCTGACTTTC
>TRBJ2-2|few|TRBV4-2|TRBD1
CASSQGTGGTYGELFF
TGTGCCAGCAGCCAAGGAACAGGGGGTACCTACGGGGAGCTGTTTTTT
>TRBJ2-5|-|TRBV12-2|-
CASRLKSGKAETQYF
TGTGCAAGTCGCTTAAAGTCAGGAAAAGCAGAGACCCAGTACTTC
>TRBJ2-3|-|TRBV24-1|-
CATSAWTGTDTQYF
TGTGCCACCAGTGCGTGGACAGGCACAGATACGCAGTATTTT
>TRBJ2-7|-|TRBV7-2|-
CASSIQGGTYYEQYF
TGTGCCAGCAGCATCCAAGGGGGAACCTACTACGAGCAGTACTTC
>TRBJ2-2|many|TRBV28|-
CASSFNRYTGELFF
TGTGCCAGCAGTTTTAACAGATACACCGGGGAGCTGTTTTTT
>TRBJ2-1|few|TRBV6-5|-
CASSYKGNYNEQFF
TGTGCCAGCAGTTACAAGGGGAACTACAATGAGCAGTTCTTC